This T cell receptor (beta chain) stems from a study of OX40 agonist ivuxolimab in advanced cancers. Concerning the study at large: Ivuxolimab, which targeted the costimulatory receptor OX40 (CD134), was an agonistic, fully human IgG2 monoclonal antibody. Intravenous ivuxolimab was administered to patients every 2 weeks at six dose levels: 0.01, 0.1, 0.3, 1.5, 3 and 10 mg/kg. Among the approximately 54 dose-escalation patients, around 19 had hepatocellular carcinoma, roughly 15 melanoma, 9 renal cell carcinoma and 9 head and neck cancer. In the dose-escalation cohort, more than 75% of patients were male, and the mean age was approximately 60 years, with a range of roughly 23 to 85. Prior anti-PD-1, anti-PD-L1 or anti-CTLA-4 therapy was permitted, and less than 45% of dose-escalation patients had received checkpoint inhibitors. Partial responses occurred in three dose-escalation patients, of whom one had hepatocellular carcinoma and two had cutaneous melanoma. The purpose of peripheral TCRbeta sequencing was to test whether ivuxolimab changed TCR sequence diversity and led to clonal T-cell expansion. The paper covers the monotherapy dose-escalation part of the phase I ivuxolimab trial, which included N of about 56 patients. Study-wide findings and limitations: At doses of 0.1 to 3.0 mg/kg, clonal expansion of both CD4+ and CD8+ T cells in blood was seen between baseline and week 6. Low levels of normalized T-cell clonal expansion were also seen in some nonresponding patients. The antigen specificity of the peripheral T cells that underwent clonal expansion was not determined. In the 0.1-3.0 mg/kg groups, partial responders had among the lowest normalized peripheral clonal expansion, particularly in CD8+ T cells. After ivuxolimab, CD8+ T cells had more expanded clones than CD4+ T cells on average.

The trial excluded patients who had a history of autoimmune disease or were on systemic immunosuppression. Peripheral blood for TCR sequencing was collected from all dose cohorts at baseline, on cycle 4 day 1, and on cycle 7 day 1. The samples were drawn from a first-in-human, open-label, multicenter phase I dose-escalation trial of ivuxolimab. Adults with locally advanced or metastatic melanoma, renal cell carcinoma, hepatocellular carcinoma or head and neck squamous cell carcinoma were enrolled in the trial. Before TCR sequencing, CD4+ T cells and CD8+ T cells were sorted from peripheral blood as separate populations. For sequencing of the TCRbeta CDR3 region, genomic DNA was extracted from the sorted cells. The immunoSEQ Assay was used to sequence the TCRbeta CDR3 regions. TCRdb took this table from immuneACCESS and kept in-frame rearrangements with V and J called. Such tables lack part of the clones; where checked against another copy, unresolved V genes explain under half of the gap, and the rest is unexplained. The sample records 30,000 to 45,000 clones, about 90% of which are singletons. Of the sample, roughly 21% falls within the top ten clones.

With respect to this clone: The clone's antigen remains unknown. Per-nucleotide qualities are absent, and no much larger clonotype sits a single base away.

Trimming removed 3 bases from V and 4 bases from J, leaving 5 bases between the germline ends. The germline V gene yields SGHNT for CDR1 and YENEEA for CDR2. The CDR3 spans 12 residues, from the cysteine through the phenylalanine. Only the CDR3 DNA stays, 36 bases, in frame from base 1. The starting material was CD4+ or CD8+ T cells sorted from blood, obtained in a trial of the OX40 agonist ivuxolimab. The chain was built from TRBV11-3 and TRBJ2-3, with the D assignment possibly TRBD1 or TRBD2, given 5 matching bases for each. The sequence was obtained from an adult with an advanced solid tumor such as melanoma, head and neck, liver or kidney cancer. The CDR3 region reads CASSLGADTQYF. The nucleotide sequence is TGTGCCAGCAGCTTGGGGGCAGATACGCAGTATTTT.